The 30 T cell receptor beta chains in this list originate from one sample, sequenced in a study of response to subunit inactivated influenza vaccine. TCRdb independently ran MiXCR on the RT-PCR reads; one entry per CDR3 protein. This table holds 650,000 to 800,000 distinct CDR3 sequences, roughly 14% found once. The sample consisted of PBMCs from blood, taken less than 15 days before vaccination. These receptors all come from a man aged 50 to 60 who received an inactivated influenza vaccine.

The rearrangement joins TRBV30 to TRBJ2-7; 7 positions match TRBD1. Germline V lookup: CDR1 GTSNPN, CDR2 SVGIG (reference sequence). The length of the CDR3 is 14 residues. Trimming cost V 5 bases and J 2 bases; bases outside gene matches: 9. The CDR3 is CAWDPGTATYEQYF. CDR3 DNA: TGTGCCTGGGACCCGGGGACAGCAACCTACGAGCAGTACTTC.

The V call is TRBV11-2, the J call TRBJ1-2; 8 positions agree with TRBD1. V gave up 0 bases and J gave up 8 bases; unmatched junction bases: 8. In germline, CDR1 is SGHAT, CDR2 FQNNGV. The CDR3 has 15 amino acids. The CDR3 loop reads CASSLDQDRAGGYTF. CDR3 in DNA: TGTGCCAGCAGCTTAGATCAGGACAGGGCCGGCGGCTACACCTTC.

This chain uses TRBV4-1 with TRBJ2-1, with D maybe TRBD1 (5 bases). The CDR3 length is 15 residues. Germline V gives CDR1 MGHRA, CDR2 YSYEKL. Deletions cut 1 base from V and 2 bases from J, with 9 bases between. CDR3: CASSQVGVTYNEQFF. The CDR3 DNA sequence: TGCGCCAGCAGCCAAGTAGGGGTAACCTACAATGAGCAGTTCTTC.

This clonotype was observed a single time. V gene TRBV6-2 or TRBV6-3 combines with J gene TRBJ2-3; 12 bases fit TRBD2. J gave up 5 bases and V 5 bases, and 8 bases lay outside the gene matches. CDR3 size: 16 residues. CDR1 is MNHEY, CDR2 SVGEGT, per germline. For the CDR3, the DNA is TGTGCCAGCAGTGCCCGGCTAGCGGGGGGGGGAGATACGCAGTATTTT. Its translation: CASSARLAGGGDTQYF.

The V gene is TRBV5-1, the J gene TRBJ2-5; 12 bases match TRBD2. The CDR3 is made up of 17 amino acids. V was clipped by 5 bases and J by 1 base; unmatched bases: 9. CDR1 and CDR2 from the germline V gene are SGHRS and YFSETQ. The CDR3: CASRPTSGREFQETQYF. CDR3 coding DNA: TGCGCCAGCAGGCCGACTAGCGGGAGAGAATTCCAAGAGACCCAGTACTTC.

This sequence joins TRBV3-1 and TRBJ2-3; a weak D match, TRBD2 (6 bases). V lost 4 bases and J 3 bases, leaving 17 bases between the germline ends. The CDR3 has 16 residues. Germline V gives CDR1 LGHDT, CDR2 YNNKEL (reference sequence). For the CDR3, the DNA is TGTGCCAGCAGCCCCAATTCCGGGACTTATACAGATACGCAGTATTTT. Protein sequence: CASSPNSGTYTDTQYF.

This clonotype was observed a handful of times. The chain joins TRBV10-3 to TRBJ2-1; TRBD2 matches at 8 bases. Germline trimming cut 3 bases from V and 4 bases from J; bases unmatched to any gene: 14. Looked up from germline, CDR1 is ENHRY and CDR2 is SYGVKD. The CDR3 runs to 18 residues. In DNA, the CDR3 is TGTGCCATCAGTGAAGGTAAGAGCGGGAGACTACTTTACAATGAGCAGTTCTTC. Protein sequence: CAISEGKSGRLLYNEQFF.

This clonotype was seen ten or more times. V and J are TRBV20-1 and TRBJ2-3; 13 bases fit TRBD2. This CDR3 has 17 residues. The trim removed 2 bases at V and 5 bases at J, leaving 10 bases unmatched. Germline V lookup: CDR1 DFQATT, CDR2 SNEGSKA (reference sequence). CDR3 loop: CSARLGTSGGEGDTQYF. The CDR3 DNA sequence: TGCAGTGCTAGACTGGGAACTAGCGGGGGGGAGGGAGATACGCAGTATTTT.

The chain joins TRBV3-1 to TRBJ2-5; tentative D call: TRBD2 (6 bases). Germline V gives CDR1 LGHDT, CDR2 YNNKEL (reference sequence). The CDR3 has 16 amino acids. V lost 1 base, J lost 6 bases, and 18 bases lay in between. This CDR3 reads CASSQVWRGAQQTQYF. The CDR3 nucleotides are TGTGCCAGCAGCCAAGTGTGGCGGGGAGCTCAACAGACCCAGTACTTC.

This clonotype was observed a handful of times. The J gene is TRBJ2-7, the V gene TRBV10-3, with TRBD1 matching 8 bases. This CDR3 has 15 residues. The V and J ends lost 2 bases and 0 bases, in that order; junction bases with no gene match: 3. Germline-derived CDR1 and CDR2 are ENHRY and SYGVKD. CDR3 bases: TGTGCCATCAGTGAGGGAACAGGGGGCTCCTACGAGCAGTACTTC. It translates to CAISEGTGGSYEQYF.

The rearrangement joins TRBV29-1 to TRBJ2-5; the D gene is possibly TRBD2 (6 bases). The germline V and J ends were trimmed by 8 bases and 1 base, with 11 bases remaining between them. Germline CDR1 and CDR2: SQVTM and ANQGSEA. The CDR3 length is 12 residues. CDR3 nucleotide sequence: TGCAGCTCGTTGCGGGGCCAAGAGACCCAGTACTTC. It yields the protein CSSLRGQETQYF.

This clonotype has ten or more counts. The rearrangement joins TRBV27 to TRBJ1-3; TRBD1 matches at 9 bases. CDR3 length: 16 residues. V dropped 4 bases and J dropped 4; count of bases not matched to a gene: 8. Germline lookup yields CDR1 MNHEY and CDR2 SMNVEV (reference sequence). CDR3 nucleotides: TGTGCCAGCAGTTCGTTACCGGGACAGGGAGGAAACACCATATATTTT. It translates to CASSSLPGQGGNTIYF.

This chain links TRBV29-1 with TRBJ1-5; 10 nucleotides match TRBD1. Germline V gives CDR1 SQVTM, CDR2 ANQGSEA. J lost 4 bases, V lost 5 bases, and 5 bases had no gene match. This CDR3 spans 14 amino acids. This CDR3 reads CSVLTGGGNQPQHF. CDR3 in DNA: TGCAGCGTTTTGACAGGGGGCGGAAATCAGCCCCAGCATTTT.

This clonotype was recorded many times. The chain combines TRBV7-8 with TRBJ2-2, with TRBD2 matching over 7 bases. In germline, CDR1 is SGHVS, CDR2 FQNEAQ. This CDR3 contains 15 residues. The junction had 5 bases not matched to a gene; V was cut back by 2 bases and J by 5 bases. The CDR3 loop reads CASSLRREWTGELFF. Written as DNA, the CDR3 is TGTGCCAGCAGCTTACGGCGGGAGTGGACCGGGGAGCTGTTTTTT.

This clonotype was detected ten times or more. The germline gene is not matched at one end of the junction; a read error may be the cause. This chain joins TRBV5-1 and TRBJ1-5; no firm D call. This CDR3 spans 15 amino acids. Germline assignment: CDR1 SGHRS and CDR2 YFSETQ. The CDR3 spells CASSLAGLGNQPQHF. The DNA for the CDR3 is TGTGCCAGCAGTTTAGCGGGATTGGGCAATCAGCCCCAGCATTTT.

This clonotype was counted ten times or more. The chain uses TRBV9 and TRBJ2-1; D is possibly TRBD2 (6 bases). The CDR3 runs to 15 residues. The germline V gene encodes CDR1 SGDLS and CDR2 YYNGEE. Trimming removed 2 bases from V and 4 bases from J, with 13 bases in between. The CDR3 spells CASSVRTKNYNEQFF. DNA of the CDR3: TGTGCCAGCAGCGTCCGGACTAAAAATTACAATGAGCAGTTCTTC.

This clonotype was detected a few times. V gene TRBV20-1 combines with J gene TRBJ2-7; D gene ambiguous. V was clipped by 5 bases and J by 1 base, with 18 bases between them. Germline CDR1 DFQATT, CDR2 SNEGSKA (reference sequence). The CDR3 is 15 amino acids. CDR3 in DNA: TGCAGTGCTCCCGAACACGGACGCAATTCCTACGAGCAGTACTTC. Translating gives CSAPEHGRNSYEQYF.

The chain combines TRBV15 with TRBJ2-3, with D hard to call. Germline V CDR1 and CDR2: LNHNV, YYDKDF (reference sequence). Trimming stripped 4 bases from V and 6 bases from J, with 8 bases between. CDR3 length: 12 residues. CDR3 amino acids: CATSNWQDTQYF. For the CDR3, the DNA is TGTGCCACCAGCAACTGGCAGGATACGCAGTATTTT.

This clonotype was picked up many times. V usage is TRBV4-1 and J usage is TRBJ1-4; D ambiguous. The V gene's germline CDR1 is MGHRA and CDR2 YSYEKL. The length of the CDR3 is 17 residues. The V end was cut by 0 bases, the J end by 1 base, with 12 bases between. For the CDR3, the DNA is TGCGCCAGCAGCCAAGAGGGATTCCGATTAACTAATGAAAAACTGTTTTTT. Its translation: CASSQEGFRLTNEKLFF.

The gene calls are TRBV20-1 and TRBJ2-1; TRBD2 matches 10 bases. Germline assignment: CDR1 DFQATT and CDR2 SNEGSKA (reference sequence). After removal of 3 bases from V and 3 bases from J, the junction contained 5 bases not matched to a gene. The CDR3 is 15 amino acids. The CDR3: CSARGLAGVYNEQFF. CDR3 coding DNA: TGCAGTGCTAGGGGGCTAGCGGGAGTCTACAATGAGCAGTTCTTC.

The chain has TRBV28 and TRBJ2-7, with unresolved D. The V and J ends lost 5 bases and 6 bases respectively, with 8 bases between them. From germline, CDR1 is MDHEN and CDR2 SYDVKM. The CDR3 covers 11 residues. CDR3 loop: CASSGWVEQYF. The CDR3 bases are TGTGCCAGCAGTGGCTGGGTCGAGCAGTACTTC.

The chain uses TRBV7-8 and TRBJ2-7, with D perhaps TRBD1 (8 bases). Trimming removed 1 base at V and 4 bases at J, with 23 bases between. The CDR3 spans 18 residues. Per germline, CDR1 SGHVS and CDR2 FQNEAQ. The CDR3, as DNA: TGTGCCAGCAGCTTAGGTCGTTGGGAGGGGACAGGACTTTACGAGCAGTACTTC. Residues: CASSLGRWEGTGLYEQYF.

The chain is built from TRBV29-1 and TRBJ2-1, with D unresolved. This CDR3 contains 14 residues. V dropped 8 bases and J dropped 0 bases, with 14 bases sitting between them. The germline V gene encodes CDR1 SQVTM and CDR2 ANQGSEA. The CDR3, as DNA: TGCAGCTCCGTTGGGCGTAGCTCCTACAATGAGCAGTTCTTC. This gives the protein CSSVGRSSYNEQFF.

This chain joins TRBV5-1 and TRBJ2-5, with 9 bases matching TRBD1. The J segment lost 4 bases and the V segment lost 1 base, leaving 5 bases of the junction unmatched. Germline CDR1 and CDR2: SGHRS and YFSETQ. This CDR3 spans 15 amino acids. CDR3 in DNA: TGCGCCAGCAGCTTGACAGGGGGCACTCGAGAGACCCAGTACTTC. Translated: CASSLTGGTRETQYF.

CDR3 sequence reads: CASSAGKGGRETQYF. For the CDR3, the DNA is TGTGCCAGCAGCGCCGGGAAGGGGGGGCGCGAGACCCAGTACTTC. The chain uses TRBV7-9 and TRBJ2-5, with a weak D call TRBD2 (7 bases). The V gene lost 5 bases and the J gene lost 5 bases, with 18 bases spanning the gap. Per the germline V gene, CDR1 is SEHNR and CDR2 is FQNEAQ (reference sequence). This CDR3 has 15 amino acids.

The rearrangement uses TRBV11-1 and TRBJ1-2; TRBD1 agrees at 9 bases. After removal of 4 bases from V and 4 bases from J, the junction contained 4 bases not matched to a gene. The length of the CDR3 is 14 residues. Germline CDR1 reads SGHAT; CDR2 reads FQDESV (reference sequence). The CDR3 bases are TGTGCCAGCAGCTACGTGGACAGGGGCTATGGCTACACCTTC. It translates to CASSYVDRGYGYTF.

This clonotype has only a few counts. As DNA, the CDR3 is TGTGCCAGCAGCTTACACCTCTTCAAGGGAGGTGCCTACAATGAGCAGTTCTTC. Translated: CASSLHLFKGGAYNEQFF. The chain employs TRBV11-2 and TRBJ2-1, with TRBD2 as a possible D gene (6 bases). V was clipped by 2 bases and J by 2 bases, with 19 bases between them. In germline, CDR1 is SGHAT, CDR2 FQNNGV. The CDR3 loop spans 18 amino acids.

The chain employs TRBV10-3 and TRBJ1-3, with D uncertain. CDR1 and CDR2 (germline): ENHRY, SYGVKD. V was shortened by 5 bases and J by 0 bases, with 11 bases between the two germline ends. CDR3 length: 15 residues. This CDR3 reads CAISPGPSSGNTIYF. The CDR3 DNA is TGTGCCATCAGTCCGGGCCCCAGCTCTGGAAACACCATATATTTT.

The chain employs TRBV20-1 and TRBJ2-7; TRBD1 matches at 9 bases. CDR1 is DFQATT and CDR2 is SNEGSKA in the germline V gene (reference sequence). There are 13 residues in the CDR3. Trimming cost V 7 bases and J 3 bases; bases outside gene matches: 7. The CDR3 sequence: CSGGQGFIYEQYF. In nucleotides, the CDR3 is TGCAGTGGTGGACAGGGGTTCATCTACGAGCAGTACTTC.

The J gene is TRBJ2-4, the V gene TRBV10-3; D gene unclear. This CDR3 is built from 15 residues. Germline values: CDR1 ENHRY, CDR2 SYGVKD. V was pared by 0 bases and J by 0 bases, with 6 bases between. The CDR3 is CAISESTRAKNIQYF. The CDR3 region has the DNA TGTGCCATCAGTGAGTCGACGAGAGCCAAAAACATTCAGTACTTC.